This T cell receptor (beta chain) was captured by sequencing in a study of cytomegalovirus exposure and HLA in healthy donors. V lost 10 bases and J lost 5, with 15 bases in between. The length of the CDR3 is 12 residues. CDR1 and CDR2 from the germline V gene are ENHRY and SYGVKD. Findings of the study overall: According to a later analysis, most TCR beta chains associated with CMV appeared HLA-restricted. The Asian-associated ancestry cluster reportedly had fewer N-insertions than the 666-donor mean in a later analysis. It emerged from a later analysis that several of the most significant clusters appeared to be linked to common viral pathogens. Analysis was performed later, and it showed HLA-associated TCR beta chains to be more clonally expanded than equally common others.

Turning to this clone: Antigen unknown.

PCR primers comprised 60 Vbeta and 13 Jbeta primers. Repertoires were generated with immunoSEQ multiplex PCR, while TCRdb's copy carries only in-frame clones and drops some. Altogether about 130,000 clones are present, approximately 80% being singletons, with the ten largest covering approximately 5.6%. The chain has TRBV10-3 and TRBJ2-7; D may be TRBD2 (6 bases). The sequence was collected from a woman in her thirties or forties in good health and CMV-seropositive. Sequenced sample: PBMCs. CDR3 nucleotide sequence: TGTGCCACCCGGAGGGAACTGGACGAGCAGTACTTC. Translated, it gives CATRRELDEQYF.